The rows below give T cell receptor beta chains drawn from one sample of a study of shared clonotypes between healthy human individuals. Generated by immunoSEQ multiplex PCR, the TCRdb table keeps only in-frame clones and is missing some. The data show over a million clones, roughly 96% seen once. The sample was naive CD4+ T cells sorted from blood. The receptors were sampled from a man aged 25 to 40 in good health. Each CDR3 is given with its conserved first and last residue. The listing skips clone size in some rows; elsewhere it reads once, few, many or a size class.

j_call | v_call | clone_size | cdr3_aa
TRBJ2-5 | TRBV18 | NA | CASSPITVQETQYF
TRBJ2-1 | TRBV6-1 | NA | CASSEFLGAREQFF
TRBJ1-3 | TRBV9 | NA | CASSVARDRGRRGNTIYF
TRBJ1-3 | TRBV25-1 | NA | CASSRQGKAGNTIYF
TRBJ2-3 | TRBV27 | NA | CASSFFSDTQYF
TRBJ1-2 | TRBV28 | NA | CASSPPGGFLNYGYTF
TRBJ2-1 | TRBV9 | NA | CASSKRAYNEQFF
TRBJ2-1 | TRBV10-3 | NA | CAISEIGIGEQFF
TRBJ1-4 | TRBV10-2 | NA | CASSEEWQGRPTDEKLFF
TRBJ1-4 | TRBV4-1 | NA | CASSQWATATNEKLFF
TRBJ2-1 | TRBV9 | NA | CASSEPGLANEQFF
TRBJ1-5 | TRBV5-4 | few | CASSDGYSNQPQHF
TRBJ2-2 | TRBV10-2 | NA | CASSGGHGGGGELFF
TRBJ2-6 | TRBV5-1 | NA | CASSLISTGPGSGANVLTF
TRBJ2-1 | TRBV7-2 | once | CASSLAASGSPSYNEQFF
TRBJ2-5 | TRBV5-1 | NA | CASSLGQQETQYF
TRBJ1-4 | TRBV27 | NA | CASSLTERRGEKLFF
TRBJ2-7 | TRBV5-1 | NA | CASSLTSGRAYEQYF
TRBJ1-1 | TRBV28 | NA | CASSLLGVNTEAFF
TRBJ1-1 | TRBV18 | NA | CASSPWGGVTEAFF
TRBJ2-3 | TRBV18 | NA | CASSPASGRSTDTQYF
TRBJ1-2 | TRBV18 | NA | CASSPPGSYGYTF
TRBJ2-1 | TRBV18 | NA | CASSMVPPSGSDNEQFF
TRBJ1-2 | TRBV6-5 | few | CATTGPRGYTF
TRBJ2-1 | TRBV7-8 | once | CASSFISLRGTYNEQFF
TRBJ2-5 | TRBV4-3 | once | CASSQGSGGARWTQYF
TRBJ1-3 | TRBV5-4 | NA | CASSSYKSGNTIYF
TRBJ2-1 | TRBV11-2 | NA | CASSSLDRGVLAGGNEQFF
TRBJ2-6 | TRBV5-1 | NA | CASSLLSGGDNVLTF
TRBJ2-7 | TRBV29-1 | NA | CSVEGSGSYEQYF
TRBJ2-3 | TRBV29-1 | NA | CSVRKGPSTDTQYF
TRBJ1-1 | TRBV2 | NA | CASSLQIPPTEAFF
TRBJ2-2 | TRBV11-3 | NA | CASSQLRSGELFF
TRBJ1-2 | TRBV5-1 | NA | CASSPGTGEFYGYTF
TRBJ2-1 | TRBV28 | NA | CASSREFEQFF
TRBJ1-2 | TRBV7-2 | NA | CASSSGGAQAYGYTF
TRBJ2-5 | TRBV7-9 | NA | CASSLRARQYQETQYF
TRBJ2-3 | TRBV19 | NA | CASSTNSGGTDTQYF
TRBJ2-7 | TRBV28 | NA | CASSLYGLAGSSYEQYF
TRBJ2-3 | TRBV7-3 | NA | CASSLMGDADTQYF
TRBJ2-7 | TRBV5-5 | NA | CASSQAGANEQYF
TRBJ2-3 | TRBV10-1 | NA | CASSESRLAGETDTQYF
TRBJ1-1 | TRBV5-1 | NA | CASSGTGANTEAFF
TRBJ2-6 | TRBV27 | NA | CASSPRDRGSSGANVLTF